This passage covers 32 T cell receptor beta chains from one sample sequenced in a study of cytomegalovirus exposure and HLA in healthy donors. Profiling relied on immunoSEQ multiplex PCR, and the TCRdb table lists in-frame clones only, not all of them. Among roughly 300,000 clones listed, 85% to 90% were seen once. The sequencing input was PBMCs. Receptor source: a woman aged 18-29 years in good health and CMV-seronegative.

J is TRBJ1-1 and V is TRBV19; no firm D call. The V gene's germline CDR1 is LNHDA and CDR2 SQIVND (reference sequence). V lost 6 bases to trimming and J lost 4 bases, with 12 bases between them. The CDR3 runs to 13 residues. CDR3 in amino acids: CASRFAGLTEAFF. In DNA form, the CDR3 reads TGTGCCAGTAGATTTGCAGGACTCACTGAAGCTTTCTTT.

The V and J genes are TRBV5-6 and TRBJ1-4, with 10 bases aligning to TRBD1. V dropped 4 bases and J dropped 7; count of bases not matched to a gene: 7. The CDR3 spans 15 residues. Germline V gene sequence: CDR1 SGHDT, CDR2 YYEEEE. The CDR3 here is CASSRDRGSIEKLFF. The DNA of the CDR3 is TGTGCCAGCAGCCGGGACAGGGGAAGTATTGAAAAACTGTTTTTT.

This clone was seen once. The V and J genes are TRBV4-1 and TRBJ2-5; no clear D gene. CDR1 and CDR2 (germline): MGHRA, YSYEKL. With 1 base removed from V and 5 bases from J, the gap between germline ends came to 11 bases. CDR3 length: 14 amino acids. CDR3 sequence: CASSQGGNSETQYF. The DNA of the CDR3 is TGCGCCAGCAGCCAAGGCGGTAATTCGGAGACCCAGTACTTC.

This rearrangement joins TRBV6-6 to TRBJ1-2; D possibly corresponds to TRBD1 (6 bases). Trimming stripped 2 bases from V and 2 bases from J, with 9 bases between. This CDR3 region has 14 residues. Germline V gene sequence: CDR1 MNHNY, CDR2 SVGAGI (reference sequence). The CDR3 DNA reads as TGTGCCAGCAGTTACGGACAGCCCAACTATGGCTACACCTTC. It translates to CASSYGQPNYGYTF.

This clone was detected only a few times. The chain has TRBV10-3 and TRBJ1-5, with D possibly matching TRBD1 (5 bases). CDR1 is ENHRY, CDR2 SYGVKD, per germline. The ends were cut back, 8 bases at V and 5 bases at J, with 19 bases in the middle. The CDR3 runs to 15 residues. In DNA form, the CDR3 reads TGTGCCATCGCCGTTGGGGGGAATCAGGATCAGCCCCAGCATTTT. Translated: CAIAVGGNQDQPQHF.

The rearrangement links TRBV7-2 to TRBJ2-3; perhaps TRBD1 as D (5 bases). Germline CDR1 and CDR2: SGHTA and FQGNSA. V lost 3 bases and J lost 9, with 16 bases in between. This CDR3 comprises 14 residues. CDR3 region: CASSFGTRVDTQYF. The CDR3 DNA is TGTGCCAGCAGCTTCGGCACCAGGGTGGACACGCAGTATTTT.

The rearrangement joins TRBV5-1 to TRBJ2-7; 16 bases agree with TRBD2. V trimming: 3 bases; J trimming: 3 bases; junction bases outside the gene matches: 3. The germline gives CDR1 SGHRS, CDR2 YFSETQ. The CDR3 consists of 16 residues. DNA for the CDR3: TGCGCCAGCAGCTATGGGACTAGCGGGAGGGTCTACGAGCAGTACTTC. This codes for CASSYGTSGRVYEQYF.

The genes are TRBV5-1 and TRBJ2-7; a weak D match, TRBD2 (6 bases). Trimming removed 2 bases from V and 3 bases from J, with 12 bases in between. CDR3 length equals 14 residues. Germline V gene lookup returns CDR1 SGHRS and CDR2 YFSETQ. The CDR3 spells CASSFGGAVYEQYF. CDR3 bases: TGCGCCAGCAGCTTTGGAGGGGCTGTCTACGAGCAGTACTTC. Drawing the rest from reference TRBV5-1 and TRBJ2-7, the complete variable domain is KAGVTQTPRYLIKTRGQQVTLSCSPISGHRSVSWYQQTPGQGLQFLFEYFSETQRNKGNFPGRFSGRQFSNSRSEMNVSTLELGDSALYLCASSFGGAVYEQYFGPGTRLTVT.

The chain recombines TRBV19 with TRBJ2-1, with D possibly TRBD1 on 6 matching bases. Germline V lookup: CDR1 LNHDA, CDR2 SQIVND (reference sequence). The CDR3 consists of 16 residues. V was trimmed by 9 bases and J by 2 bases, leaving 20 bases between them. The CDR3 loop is CASLNGNRAPYNEQFF. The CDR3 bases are TGTGCCAGCCTCAACGGGAACAGGGCCCCCTACAATGAGCAGTTCTTC.

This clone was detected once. In DNA form, the CDR3 reads TGTGCCAGCAGTACGACGGACGGAGGATACGAGCAGTACTTC. It is translated as CASSTTDGGYEQYF. The V and J genes are TRBV7-2 and TRBJ2-7; possibly TRBD2 for D (5 bases). Per germline, CDR1 SGHTA and CDR2 FQGNSA. CDR3 size: 14 residues. V was shortened by 6 bases and J by 4 bases, with 16 bases between the two germline ends.

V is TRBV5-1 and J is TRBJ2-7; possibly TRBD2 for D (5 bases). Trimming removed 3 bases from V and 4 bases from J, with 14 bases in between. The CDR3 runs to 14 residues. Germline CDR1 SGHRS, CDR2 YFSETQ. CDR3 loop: CASSSSGSPYEQYF. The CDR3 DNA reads TGCGCCAGCAGCTCGTCGGGGTCTCCTTACGAGCAGTACTTC.

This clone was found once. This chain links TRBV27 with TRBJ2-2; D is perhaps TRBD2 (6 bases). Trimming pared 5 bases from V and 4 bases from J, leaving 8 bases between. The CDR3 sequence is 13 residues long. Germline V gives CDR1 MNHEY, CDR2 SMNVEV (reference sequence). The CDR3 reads CASSNSGTGELFF. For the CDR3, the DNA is TGTGCCAGCAGTAATAGCGGCACCGGGGAGCTGTTTTTT.

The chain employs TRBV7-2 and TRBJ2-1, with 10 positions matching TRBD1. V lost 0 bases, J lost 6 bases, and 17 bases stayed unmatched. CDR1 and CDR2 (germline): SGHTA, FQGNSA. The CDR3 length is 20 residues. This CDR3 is CASSLAGGQGFAPPSNEQFF. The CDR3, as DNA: TGTGCCAGCAGCTTAGCGGGGGGACAGGGGTTCGCGCCGCCAAGCAATGAGCAGTTCTTC.

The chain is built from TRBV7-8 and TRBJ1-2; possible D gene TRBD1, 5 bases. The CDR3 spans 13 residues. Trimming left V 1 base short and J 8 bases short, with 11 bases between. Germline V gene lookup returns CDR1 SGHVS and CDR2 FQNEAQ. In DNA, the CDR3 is TGTGCCAGCAGCTTAGAGGCAGGGTACGGCTACACCTTC. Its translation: CASSLEAGYGYTF.

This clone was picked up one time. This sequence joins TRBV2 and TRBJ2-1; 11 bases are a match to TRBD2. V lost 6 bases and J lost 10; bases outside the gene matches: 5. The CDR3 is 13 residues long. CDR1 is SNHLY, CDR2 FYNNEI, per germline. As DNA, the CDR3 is TGTGCCAGCAGGGCCCTAGCGGGAGGCGAGCAGTTCTTC. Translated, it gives CASRALAGGEQFF.

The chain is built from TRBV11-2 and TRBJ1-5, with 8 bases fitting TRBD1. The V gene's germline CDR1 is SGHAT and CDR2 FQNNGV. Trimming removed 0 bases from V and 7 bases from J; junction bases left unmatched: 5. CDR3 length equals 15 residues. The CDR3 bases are TGTGCCAGCAGCTTAGATGGCTCAGGGGGCCAGCCCCAGCATTTT. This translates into CASSLDGSGGQPQHF.

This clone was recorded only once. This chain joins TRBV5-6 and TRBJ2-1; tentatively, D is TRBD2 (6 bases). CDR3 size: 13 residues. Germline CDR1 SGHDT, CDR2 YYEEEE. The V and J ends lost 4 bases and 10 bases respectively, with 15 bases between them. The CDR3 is CASSQGAGIEQFF. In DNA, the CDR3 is TGTGCCAGCAGCCAAGGAGCGGGCATAGAGCAGTTCTTC.

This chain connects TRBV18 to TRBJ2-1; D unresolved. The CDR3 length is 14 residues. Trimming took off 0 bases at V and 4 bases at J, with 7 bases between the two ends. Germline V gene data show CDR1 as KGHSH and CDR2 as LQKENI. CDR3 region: CASSPPRGYNEQFF. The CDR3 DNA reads TGTGCCAGCTCACCACCGCGTGGTTACAATGAGCAGTTCTTC.

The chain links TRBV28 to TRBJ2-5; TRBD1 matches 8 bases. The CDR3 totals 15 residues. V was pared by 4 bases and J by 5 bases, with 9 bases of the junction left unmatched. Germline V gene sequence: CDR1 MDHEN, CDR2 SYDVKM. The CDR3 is CASSSQDRVAETQYF. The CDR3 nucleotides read TGTGCCAGCAGTTCACAGGACAGGGTAGCCGAGACCCAGTACTTC.

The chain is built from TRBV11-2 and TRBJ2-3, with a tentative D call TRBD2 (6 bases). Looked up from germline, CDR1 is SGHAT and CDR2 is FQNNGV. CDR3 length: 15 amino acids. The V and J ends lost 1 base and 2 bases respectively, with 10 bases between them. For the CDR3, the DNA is TGTGCCAGCAGCTTAGCGGGAGCGTCCACAGATACGCAGTATTTT. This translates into CASSLAGASTDTQYF.

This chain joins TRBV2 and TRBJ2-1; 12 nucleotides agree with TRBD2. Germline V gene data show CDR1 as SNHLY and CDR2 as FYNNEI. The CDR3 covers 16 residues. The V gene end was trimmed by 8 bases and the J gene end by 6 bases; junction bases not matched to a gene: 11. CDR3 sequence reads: CASRQTGTSGLNEQFF. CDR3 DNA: TGTGCCAGCCGACAAACCGGGACTAGCGGGCTCAATGAGCAGTTCTTC.

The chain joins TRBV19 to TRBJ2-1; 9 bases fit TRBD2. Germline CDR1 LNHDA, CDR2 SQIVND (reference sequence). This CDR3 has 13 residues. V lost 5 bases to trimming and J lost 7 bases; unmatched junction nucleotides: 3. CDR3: CASSLLAGNEQFF. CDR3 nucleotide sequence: TGTGCCAGTAGTTTGCTAGCGGGGAATGAGCAGTTCTTC. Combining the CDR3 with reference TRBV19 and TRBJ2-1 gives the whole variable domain DGGITQSPKYLFRKEGQNVTLSCEQNLNHDAMYWYRQDPGQGLRLIYYSQIVNDFQKGDIAEGYSVSREKKESFPLTVTSAQKNPTAFYLCASSLLAGNEQFFGPGTRLTVL.

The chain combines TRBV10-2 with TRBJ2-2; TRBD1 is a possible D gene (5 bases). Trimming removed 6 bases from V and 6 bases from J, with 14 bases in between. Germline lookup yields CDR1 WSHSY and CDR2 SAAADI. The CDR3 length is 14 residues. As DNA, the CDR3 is TGCGCCAGCAGCACCCTAAGGGGATCCGGGGAGCTGTTTTTT. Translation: CASSTLRGSGELFF.

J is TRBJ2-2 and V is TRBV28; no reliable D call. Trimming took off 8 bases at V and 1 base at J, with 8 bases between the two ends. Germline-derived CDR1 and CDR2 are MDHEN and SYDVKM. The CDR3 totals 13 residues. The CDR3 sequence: CASLAQNTGELFF. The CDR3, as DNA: TGTGCCAGCTTGGCCCAGAACACCGGGGAGCTGTTTTTT. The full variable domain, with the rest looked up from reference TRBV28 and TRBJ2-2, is DVKVTQSSRYLVKRTGEKVFLECVQDMDHENMFWYRQDPGLGLRLIYFSYDVKMKEKGDIPEGYSVSREKKERFSLILESASTNQTSMYLCASLAQNTGELFFGEGSRLTVL.

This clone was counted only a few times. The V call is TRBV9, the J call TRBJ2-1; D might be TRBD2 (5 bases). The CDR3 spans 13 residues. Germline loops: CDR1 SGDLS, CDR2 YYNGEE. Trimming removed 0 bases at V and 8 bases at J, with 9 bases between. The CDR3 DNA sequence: TGTGCCAGCAGCGTAGTCCCAGCGGATGAGCAGTTCTTC. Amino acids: CASSVVPADEQFF.

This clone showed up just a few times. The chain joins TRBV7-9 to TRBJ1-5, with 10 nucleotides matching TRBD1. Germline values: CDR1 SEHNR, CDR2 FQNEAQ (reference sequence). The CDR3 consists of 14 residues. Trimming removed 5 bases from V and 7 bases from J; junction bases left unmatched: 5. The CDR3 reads CASSRLDRGQPQHF. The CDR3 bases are TGTGCCAGCAGCCGGTTGGACAGGGGGCAGCCCCAGCATTTT.

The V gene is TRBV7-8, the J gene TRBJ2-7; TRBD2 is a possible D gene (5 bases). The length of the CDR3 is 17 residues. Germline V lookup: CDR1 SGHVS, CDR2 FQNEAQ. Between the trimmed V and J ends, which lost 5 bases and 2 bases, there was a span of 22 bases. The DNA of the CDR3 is TGTGCCAGCAGCAAACTACCGGGAACAATCTCCCCCTACGAGCAGTACTTC. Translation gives CASSKLPGTISPYEQYF. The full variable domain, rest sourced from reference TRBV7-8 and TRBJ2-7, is GAGVSQSPRYKVAKRGQDVALRCDPISGHVSLFWYQQALGQGPEFLTYFQNEAQLDKSGLPSDRFFAERPEGSVSTLKIQRTQQEDSAVYLCASSKLPGTISPYEQYFGPGTRLTVT.

The CDR3 is CASSRETSGSWRGQLNEQFF. In DNA form, the CDR3 reads TGTGCCAGCAGCCGAGAGACTAGCGGGAGCTGGAGGGGGCAGTTGAATGAGCAGTTCTTC. The rearrangement links TRBV7-6 to TRBJ2-1; 12 bases are shared with TRBD2. Germline CDR1 is SGHVS and CDR2 is FNYEAQ. This CDR3 has 20 residues. V shed 5 bases, J shed 7 bases, and the junction held 21 bases outside the gene matches. The full variable domain, with the rest looked up from reference TRBV7-6 and TRBJ2-1, is GAGVSQSPRYKVTKRGQDVALRCDPISGHVSLYWYRQALGQGPEFLTYFNYEAQQDKSGLPNDRFSAERPEGSISTLTIQRTEQRDSAMYRCASSRETSGSWRGQLNEQFFGPGTRLTVL.

The CDR3 loop is CASSLGRQGNEKLFF. CDR3 coding DNA: TGCGCCAGCAGCTTGGGGCGGCAGGGAAATGAAAAACTGTTTTTT. The rearrangement uses TRBV5-1 and TRBJ1-4, with D possibly TRBD1 on 5 matching bases. Per germline, CDR1 SGHRS and CDR2 YFSETQ. With 0 bases removed from V and 5 bases from J, the gap between germline ends came to 11 bases. There are 15 residues in the CDR3.

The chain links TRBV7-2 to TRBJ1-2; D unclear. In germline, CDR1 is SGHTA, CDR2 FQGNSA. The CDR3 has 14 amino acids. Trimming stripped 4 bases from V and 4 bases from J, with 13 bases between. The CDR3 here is CASSSVDGLYGYTF. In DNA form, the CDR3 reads TGTGCCAGCAGCTCGGTTGACGGACTCTATGGCTACACCTTC.

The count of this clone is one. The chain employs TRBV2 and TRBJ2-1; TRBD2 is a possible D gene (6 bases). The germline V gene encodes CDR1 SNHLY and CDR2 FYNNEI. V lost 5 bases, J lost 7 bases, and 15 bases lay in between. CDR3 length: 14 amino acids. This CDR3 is CASSTGTSTNEQFF. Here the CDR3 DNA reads TGTGCCAGCAGTACCGGGACTTCCACTAATGAGCAGTTCTTC. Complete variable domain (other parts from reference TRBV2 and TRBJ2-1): EPEVTQTPSHQVTQMGQEVILRCVPISNHLYFYWYRQILGQKVEFLVSFYNNEISEKSEIFDDQFSVERPDGSNFTLKIRSTKLEDSAMYFCASSTGTSTNEQFFGPGTRLTVL.

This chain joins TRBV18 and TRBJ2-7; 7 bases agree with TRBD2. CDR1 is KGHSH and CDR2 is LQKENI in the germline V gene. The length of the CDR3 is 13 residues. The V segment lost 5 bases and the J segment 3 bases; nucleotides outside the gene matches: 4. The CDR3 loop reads CASSTSVFYEQYF. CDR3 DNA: TGTGCCAGCTCAACTAGCGTCTTCTACGAGCAGTACTTC.